This T cell receptor (beta chain) was identified during a study of cytomegalovirus exposure and HLA in healthy donors. The PCR ran on 60 Vbeta and 13 Jbeta primers. Some clones are missing from TCRdb's copy, which holds only in-frame ones; the method was immunoSEQ multiplex PCR. This sample has approximately 200,000 clones, with approximately 80% found just once. CDR1 SGHAT and CDR2 FQNNGV come from the germline V gene. Trimming stripped 3 bases from V and 5 bases from J, with 11 bases between. The CDR3 sequence is 15 residues long. This clone was detected a few times. The receptor's source is a boy younger than 10 in good health and CMV-seronegative. This chain uses TRBV11-2 with TRBJ1-6; maybe TRBD1 (6 bases). Sequences were obtained from PBMCs. The CDR3 is CASSLNRADNSPLHF. CDR3 coding DNA: TGTGCCAGCAGCTTGAACAGGGCCGATAATTCACCCCTCCACTTT.